This TCR beta chain was profiled in a study of cytomegalovirus exposure and HLA in healthy donors. Points from the study as a whole: Based on reports, TCR beta sequences accurately predicted HLA-A and HLA-B alleles for most subjects.

There are 16 residues in the CDR3. With 2 bases removed from V and 1 base from J, the gap between germline ends came to 12 bases. CDR1 and CDR2 from the germline V gene are LNHDA and SQIVND (reference sequence). It was with 60 Vbeta and 13 Jbeta primers that the PCR ran. Some clones are missing from TCRdb's copy, which holds only in-frame ones; the method was immunoSEQ multiplex PCR. This table has 160,000 or so clones, just over 75% appearing once. Worth noting for this clone: Its antigen is currently unknown.

The receptor was derived from a man between 40 and 49 years old in good health and CMV-seronegative. The J gene is TRBJ1-5, the V gene TRBV19, with D uncertain. The material sequenced was PBMCs. The CDR3 bases are TGTGCCAGTAGTATAATCACAGATTTAAGCAATCAGCCCCAGCATTTT. Residues: CASSIITDLSNQPQHF.